Listed here is a single TCR beta chain. Produced via immunoSEQ multiplex PCR; TCRdb's table is partial and in-frame only. The sample contains 150,000 or so clones, over 85% of which appear only once. The CDR3 runs 14 residues. Trimming left V 1 base short and J 3 bases short, with 9 bases between. Germline assignment: CDR1 MGHRA and CDR2 YSYEKL. The sample is drawn from a study of control samples from healthy donors and cancer patients. The material sequenced was blood. The receptor was derived from a man younger than 30 in good health. The chain joins TRBV4-1 to TRBJ1-1; D unclear. This CDR3 is CASSQVAGDTEAFF. The DNA of the CDR3 is TGCGCCAGCAGCCAAGTGGCCGGAGACACTGAAGCTTTCTTT.